This TCR beta chain derives from a study of cytomegalovirus exposure and HLA in healthy donors. As for the study in general: The 95 to 150 validation repertoires used a platform that matched the one used for the roughly 650 first-cohort repertoires, as a later analysis reported.

The protocol was immunoSEQ multiplex PCR, while the TCRdb copy is restricted to in-frame clones and leaves out a portion. The sample records roughly 95,000 clones, 85% being singletons. Overall study results and limits: Rare TCR sequences dominated, though some public TCRs recurred in many donors. CMV antigen specificity of a few CMV-associated chains was confirmed in vitro.

V trimming: 6 bases; J trimming: 0 bases; junction bases outside the gene matches: 6. The germline CDR1 and CDR2 sequences are MDHEN and SYDVKM. This CDR3 is built from 17 residues. Notes on this clone: Its antigen is not known.

This sequence joins TRBV28 and TRBJ2-6, with 9 bases aligning to TRBD1. The origin of this receptor is a man aged 18 to 35 in good health and CMV-seropositive. Sequencing used PBMCs. The CDR3 here is CASSPGTGFSGANVLTF. The CDR3 nucleotides are TGTGCCAGCAGCCCCGGGACAGGGTTCTCTGGGGCCAACGTCCTGACTTTC.